The 7 T cell receptor beta chains presented below share a single source sample, sequenced in a study of T cells in Graves' hyperthyroidism and ophthalmopathy. Amplification targeted TCR beta CDR3 regions from RNA transcripts. A set of HTBI primers served as the primers for a first-round RT-PCR of the TCR CDR3. From the multiplex PCR reads, TCRdb called clonotypes with MiXCR, one entry per CDR3 protein. There are a few hundred thousand distinct CDR3 sequences in the sample; roughly 50% occur only once, and about 7.8% lies in the top ten. The sample consisted of peripheral blood or thyroid tissue (not recorded which). The receptors originated from a woman younger than 30 with Graves' hyperthyroidism.

Details on this clonotype: Because the CDR3 is missing its conserved closing phenylalanine or tryptophan, this is likely a read error. The limits of the CDR3 on the DNA are not certain, so only TCRdb's listed CDR3 is given. The chain combines TRBV7-6 with TRBJ1-6; TRBD1, the D gene given by the table, was not confirmed from the DNA. In germline, CDR1 is SGHVS, CDR2 FNYEAQ. Counting both end residues, the CDR3 totals 15 amino acids. CDR3 in amino acids: CASSLAPGTNSPLQS.

The sample holds many counts of this clonotype. The V gene is TRBV27, the J gene TRBJ2-6, with 8 bases lining up with TRBD1. The CDR3 covers 14 residues. The V and J ends lost 5 bases and 7 bases, in that order; junction bases with no gene match: 4. Germline assignment: CDR1 MNHEY and CDR2 SMNVEV (reference sequence). The CDR3 nucleotides read TGTGCCAGCAGTGACACAGGGGGAGCCAACGTCCTGACTTTC. Protein product: CASSDTGGANVLTF. Supplemented by reference TRBV27 and TRBJ2-6, the full variable domain reads EAQVTQNPRYLITVTGKKLTVTCSQNMNHEYMSWYRQDPGLGLRQIYYSMNVEVTDKGDVPEGYKVSRKEKRNFPLILESPSPNQTSLYFCASSDTGGANVLTFGAGSRLTVL.

The chain links TRBV7-3 to TRBJ2-3; D might be TRBD2 (6 bases). Germline V gene sequence: CDR1 SGHTA, CDR2 FQGTGA. Trimming took off 6 bases at V and 5 bases at J, with 12 bases between the two ends. The CDR3 totals 13 residues. The CDR3 region is CASRQTSLDTQYF. In DNA, the CDR3 is TGTGCCAGCAGGCAGACTAGTTTAGATACGCAGTATTTT.

This chain links TRBV9 with TRBJ2-2; no reliable D call. This CDR3 has 10 residues. Between the trimmed V and J ends, which lost 9 bases and 6 bases, there was a span of 6 bases. From germline, CDR1 is SGDLS and CDR2 YYNGEE. The CDR3 bases are TGTGCCACCAACTCCGGGGAGCTGTTTTTT. Its protein is CATNSGELFF.

This clonotype was detected ten times or more. The chain has TRBV5-1 and TRBJ2-2; the D gene is possibly TRBD2 (5 bases). Per germline, CDR1 SGHRS and CDR2 YFSETQ. The CDR3 runs 15 residues. Trimming took off 4 bases at V and 3 bases at J, with 13 bases between the two ends. The CDR3 is CASSGRGLDTGELFF. The CDR3 DNA sequence: TGCGCCAGCAGCGGACGCGGACTTGACACCGGGGAGCTGTTTTTT.

The chain employs TRBV9 and TRBJ2-7; D might be TRBD2 (6 bases). Germline CDR1 reads SGDLS; CDR2 reads YYNGEE. The V gene lost 4 bases and the J gene lost 6 bases, with 11 bases spanning the gap. The CDR3 loop spans 12 amino acids. CDR3 residues: CASSRMGGEQYF. CDR3 DNA: TGTGCCAGCAGCAGAATGGGGGGCGAGCAGTACTTC.

The table lists this clonotype with many counts. The chain carries TRBV7-9 and TRBJ1-2; D remains ambiguous. V was cut by 4 bases and J by 5 bases, with 14 bases left in between. The CDR3 is 14 amino acids. Germline assignment: CDR1 SEHNR and CDR2 FQNEAQ (reference sequence). The DNA of the CDR3 is TGTGCCAGCAGCTACTCCGAACTGGGGTATGGCTACACCTTC. The encoded protein is CASSYSELGYGYTF. Filled out from reference TRBV7-9 and TRBJ1-2, the complete variable domain reads DTGVSQNPRHKITKRGQNVTFRCDPISEHNRLYWYRQTLGQGPEFLTYFQNEAQLEKSRLLSDRFSAERPKGSFSTLEIQRTEQGDSAMYLCASSYSELGYGYTFGSGTRLTVV.